This entry lists 21 T cell receptor beta chains sequenced from one sample in a study of blood T cells in healthy people across ages. Then a second PCR, running roughly 7 to 11 cycles, was carried out with a sample-barcoded 5' primer and a J-beta primer mix. Via MiXCR, TCRdb re-called the 5' RACE reads, giving one row per CDR3 protein. The table has 780,000 or so distinct CDR3 sequences, about 53% seen once. Sequenced input: blood. The receptors were gathered from an elderly man in good health.

There are many counts of this clonotype. CDR3 sequence: CASSPRVLGQGRGEQYF. The CDR3 bases are TGTGCCAGCAGCCCCAGGGTTCTGGGACAGGGCCGTGGCGAGCAGTACTTC. V usage is TRBV9 and J usage is TRBJ2-7; 9 bases are a match to TRBD1. The CDR3 covers 17 residues. V shed 4 bases and J 6 bases; nucleotides not matched to a gene: 17. Per the germline V gene, CDR1 is SGDLS and CDR2 is YYNGEE.

J is TRBJ2-1 and V is TRBV11-2; 7 nucleotides align to TRBD1. Germline V gene sequence: CDR1 SGHAT, CDR2 FQNNGV. V shed 2 bases, J shed 9 bases, and the junction held 7 bases outside the gene matches. This CDR3 is 14 amino acids long. In nucleotides, the CDR3 is TGTGCCAGCAGCTTACGACAGGGTTCTGGTGAGCAGTTCTTC. It specifies CASSLRQGSGEQFF.

This clonotype was counted a few times. This chain joins TRBV5-1 and TRBJ2-5; D tentatively reads TRBD1 or TRBD2 (6 bases each). The germline gives CDR1 SGHRS, CDR2 YFSETQ. The CDR3 is 13 amino acids. Trimming took off 6 bases at V and 2 bases at J, with 11 bases between the two ends. The CDR3 sequence: CASKRGRQETQYF. CDR3 bases: TGCGCCAGCAAAAGGGGGAGGCAAGAGACCCAGTACTTC.

In its sample, this clonotype was seen a few times. CDR3 region: CASSWDNYNEQFF. As DNA, the CDR3 is TGTGCCAGCAGCTGGGACAACTACAATGAGCAGTTCTTC. This chain joins TRBV13 and TRBJ2-1; D is possibly TRBD1 (6 bases). Deletions cut 4 bases from V and 3 bases from J, with 7 bases between. The CDR3 covers 13 residues. Germline CDR1 reads PRHDT; CDR2 reads FYEKMQ (reference sequence).

As DNA, the CDR3 is TGTGCCACCAGCAGAGGGGACGGAAACTATGGCTACACCTTC. Translated, it gives CATSRGDGNYGYTF. The chain joins TRBV15 to TRBJ1-2, with TRBD1 as a possible D gene (5 bases). V was pared by 1 base and J by 2 bases, with 8 bases between. This CDR3 contains 14 residues. Germline V gene data show CDR1 as LNHNV and CDR2 as YYDKDF (reference sequence). The variable domain in full, with the rest retrieved from reference TRBV15 and TRBJ1-2, is DAMVIQNPRYQVTQFGKPVTLSCSQTLNHNVMYWYQQKSSQAPKLLFHYYDKDFNNEADTPDNFQSRRPNTSFCFLDIRSPGLGDTAMYLCATSRGDGNYGYTFGSGTRLTVV.

V usage is TRBV3-1 and J usage is TRBJ2-3, with D possibly being TRBD1 or TRBD2 (5 bases each). In germline, CDR1 is LGHDT, CDR2 YNNKEL (reference sequence). Trimming shortened V by 6 bases and J by 14 bases, and 21 bases separated the two germline ends. The length of the CDR3 is 13 residues. CDR3 residues: CASRAPGGGEAYF. The CDR3 DNA follows: TGTGCCAGCAGGGCCCCTGGGGGTGGAGAGGCGTATTTT.

This rearrangement joins TRBV5-1 to TRBJ1-1; 10 bases align to TRBD1. Germline V gene data show CDR1 as SGHRS and CDR2 as YFSETQ. J lost 4 bases, V lost 5 bases, and 11 bases had no gene match. The CDR3 sequence is 16 residues long. As DNA, the CDR3 is TGCGCCAGCAGAACCGGGACAGGGGCGGGAAGCACTGAAGCTTTCTTT. Translated, it gives CASRTGTGAGSTEAFF.

CDR3 region: CASSRGEGAYEQYF. CDR3 nucleotide sequence: TGTGCCAGCAGCCGCGGGGAGGGGGCCTACGAGCAGTACTTC. The chain uses TRBV7-2 and TRBJ2-4; D may be TRBD2 (7 bases). The J call is in doubt because the DNA end fits TRBJ2-7 better. The CDR3 is 14 residues long. Germline lookup yields CDR1 SGHTA and CDR2 FQGNSA.

This chain uses TRBV29-1 with TRBJ1-4; no clear D. Trimming cost V 5 bases and J 4 bases, with 14 bases left between them. CDR3 length equals 14 residues. Germline-derived CDR1 and CDR2 are SQVTM and ANQGSEA. The CDR3 spells CSVLEGGVNEKLFF. DNA of the CDR3: TGCAGCGTTCTCGAGGGTGGGGTTAATGAAAAACTGTTTTTT.

The CDR3 DNA is TGTGCCAGCAGCTTGGTTCCAGGGGTAGGGAGAGGCTACACCTTC. It codes for CASSLVPGVGRGYTF. V gene TRBV5-4 combines with J gene TRBJ1-2; D possibly corresponds to TRBD1 (6 bases). V was shortened by 0 bases and J by 8 bases, with 17 bases between the two germline ends. Germline V gives CDR1 SGHNT, CDR2 YYREEE (reference sequence). The CDR3 is 15 amino acids.

In DNA, the CDR3 is TGTGCCAGCAGTCCAAGACTAGGGGCACAGGATACGCAGTATTTT. Translation gives CASSPRLGAQDTQYF. This rearrangement joins TRBV6-6 to TRBJ2-3, with D perhaps matching TRBD2 (6 bases). The V and J ends lost 5 bases and 6 bases respectively, with 18 bases between them. This CDR3 region has 15 residues. The germline gives CDR1 MNHNY, CDR2 SVGAGI (reference sequence).

The chain employs TRBV29-1 and TRBJ2-2, with D possibly being TRBD1 or TRBD2 (6 bases each). Germline CDR1 is SQVTM and CDR2 is ANQGSEA. The CDR3 spans 15 residues. V was clipped by 4 bases and J by 4 bases, with 16 bases between them. The CDR3 loop is CSVGIGGVGTGELFF. For the CDR3, the DNA is TGCAGCGTTGGGATCGGGGGCGTTGGCACCGGGGAGCTGTTTTTT.

This clonotype has more than one count but fewer than ten. The rearrangement uses TRBV12-5 and TRBJ2-1, with 9 positions matching TRBD2. CDR3 length: 17 amino acids. CDR1 is LGHNT, CDR2 FRNRAP, per germline. With V trimmed by 1 base and J by 6 bases, 10 bases remained unmatched. CDR3 nucleotides: TGTGCTAGTGGTTTGGGAATTAGCGGGAGTGGGGGCAATGAGCAGTTCTTC. This encodes CASGLGISGSGGNEQFF.

This clonotype has just a few counts. This rearrangement joins TRBV5-1 to TRBJ2-1; 12 bases agree with TRBD2. This CDR3 contains 16 residues. The germline V gene has CDR1 SGHRS and CDR2 YFSETQ. V was clipped by 7 bases and J by 1 base; unmatched bases: 6. CDR3 nucleotide sequence: TGCGCCAGCCGGCTACTAGCGGGAGGATCCTACAATGAGCAGTTCTTC. Protein: CASRLLAGGSYNEQFF.

The CDR3 DNA reads TGTGCCAGCAGCGTAGCCGGGGGAGATGATCAGCCCCAGCATTTT. Amino acid sequence: CASSVAGGDDQPQHF. V and J are TRBV9 and TRBJ1-5, with D perhaps matching TRBD1 (5 bases). The germline gives CDR1 SGDLS, CDR2 YYNGEE. The ends were cut back, 0 bases at V and 5 bases at J, with 12 bases in the middle. This CDR3 is built from 15 residues.

This chain links TRBV27 with TRBJ2-1, with D possibly being TRBD1 or TRBD2 (5 bases each). V lost 5 bases and J lost 6, with 20 bases in between. Germline V gene lookup returns CDR1 MNHEY and CDR2 SMNVEV (reference sequence). The CDR3 is 16 amino acids. Written as DNA, the CDR3 is TGTGCCAGCAGTCCGTCGCAGGGAGCGAGGGGCAATGAGCAGTTCTTC. Residues: CASSPSQGARGNEQFF.

In this sample, this clonotype turned up a few times. CDR3 sequence (DNA): TGTGCCAGCAGTTTATCGAGGGGAGGCTATGGCTACACCTTC. Encoded protein: CASSLSRGGYGYTF. V is TRBV27 and J is TRBJ1-2, with D perhaps TRBD1 (5 bases). CDR1 and CDR2 from the germline V gene are MNHEY and SMNVEV (reference sequence). The CDR3 sequence is 14 residues long. V lost 0 bases to trimming and J lost 4 bases, with 9 bases between them.

V is TRBV24-1 and J is TRBJ2-1, with 10 bases matching TRBD2. The CDR3 runs to 16 residues. CDR1 KGHDR and CDR2 SFDVKD come from the germline V gene. The V and J ends lost 4 bases and 2 bases, in that order; junction bases with no gene match: 4. CDR3 protein: CATSDRTSGTYNEQFF. CDR3 nucleotides: TGTGCCACCAGTGACCGGACTAGCGGTACCTACAATGAGCAGTTCTTC.

The chain joins TRBV7-6 to TRBJ2-3; D possibly corresponds to TRBD2 (6 bases). The germline gives CDR1 SGHVS, CDR2 FNYEAQ. Trimming took off 5 bases at V and 4 bases at J, with 16 bases between the two ends. This CDR3 spans 15 amino acids. Written as DNA, the CDR3 is TGTGCCAGCAGCCCACAGAGGGGAGGCTCAGATACGCAGTATTTT. Protein product: CASSPQRGGSDTQYF. Variable domain in full (rest from reference TRBV7-6 and TRBJ2-3): GAGVSQSPRYKVTKRGQDVALRCDPISGHVSLYWYRQALGQGPEFLTYFNYEAQQDKSGLPNDRFSAERPEGSISTLTIQRTEQRDSAMYRCASSPQRGGSDTQYFGPGTRLTVL.

The rearrangement links TRBV20-1 to TRBJ2-5, with 9 bases fitting TRBD2. V shed 5 bases and J 11 bases; nucleotides not matched to a gene: 12. Germline CDR1 reads DFQATT; CDR2 reads SNEGSKA (reference sequence). The length of the CDR3 is 13 residues. CDR3 nucleotide sequence: TGCAGTGCTGATGGAGCGGGAGGTGATGAGCAGTACTTC. The encoded protein is CSADGAGGDEQYF.

V is TRBV7-9 and J is TRBJ1-1, with a possible D match to TRBD1 (6 bases). V gave up 1 base and J gave up 7 bases, with 13 bases separating them. Per the germline V gene, CDR1 is SEHNR and CDR2 is FQNEAQ (reference sequence). The CDR3 spans 14 residues. CDR3 coding DNA: TGTGCCAGCAGCTTAGAGACCAGGGGAGGTGAAGCTTTCTTT. Encoded protein: CASSLETRGGEAFF.